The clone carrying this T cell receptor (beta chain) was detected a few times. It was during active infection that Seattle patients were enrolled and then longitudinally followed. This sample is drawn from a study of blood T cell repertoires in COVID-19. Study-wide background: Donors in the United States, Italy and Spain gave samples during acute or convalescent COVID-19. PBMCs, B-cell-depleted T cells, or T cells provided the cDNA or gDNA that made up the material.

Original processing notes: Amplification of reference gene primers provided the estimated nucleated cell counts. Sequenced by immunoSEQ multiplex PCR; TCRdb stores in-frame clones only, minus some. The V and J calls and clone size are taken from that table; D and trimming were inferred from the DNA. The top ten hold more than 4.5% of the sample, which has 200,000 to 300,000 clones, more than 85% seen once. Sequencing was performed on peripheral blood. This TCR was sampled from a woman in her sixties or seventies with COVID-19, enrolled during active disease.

The CDR3: CAWRQTQDNSPLHF. As DNA, the CDR3 is TGTGCCTGGAGACAGACCCAAGATAATTCACCCCTCCACTTT. The V call is TRBV30, the J call TRBJ1-6; D ambiguous. Trimming shortened V by 3 bases and J by 5 bases, and 11 bases separated the two germline ends. The germline gives CDR1 GTSNPN, CDR2 SVGIG (reference sequence). CDR3 length: 14 amino acids. The full variable domain, with the rest looked up from reference TRBV30 and TRBJ1-6, is SQTIHQWPATLVQPVGSPLSLECTVEGTSNPNLYWYRQAAGRGLQLLFYSVGIGQISSEVPQNLSASRPQDRQFILSSKKLLLSDSGFYLCAWRQTQDNSPLHFGNGTRLTVT.